This T cell receptor (beta chain) was documented in a study of CD8+ T cells in alopecia areata (dated by TCRdb to the late 2010s). Context from the whole study: The treated patients, all with moderate-to-severe alopecia areata, were enrolled in an open-label pilot trial of oral tofacitinib given at 5 to 10 mg twice daily. Patients received tofacitinib for 6 to 18 months and were then followed off drug for 6 months to check for delayed response and recurrence. For the treated patients, the SALT score, which quantifies what percentage of scalp surface area is affected, served as the measure of disease severity. High-throughput TCRbeta sequencing was used to examine T cell clonal expansion in alopecia areata in both the C3H/HeJ mouse model and human patients. Scalp tissue and sorted CD4+ and CD8+ peripheral blood T cells from patchy and totalis/universalis alopecia areata patients and from healthy controls were covered by human TCRbeta sequencing. Biopsies were taken from tofacitinib-treated patients at baseline and at 4 and 24 weeks of treatment, and a later scalp biopsy was taken in several of the tofacitinib-treated patients. Scalp clonality was compared across normal scalp (n=4), patchy alopecia areata scalp (n=8), and alopecia totalis/universalis scalp (n=8). The RNA source kit depended on sample type: the PAXgene miRNA kit for fixed scalp, the miRNeasy kit for PBMCs, and the RNeasy kit for mouse skin. immunoSEQ multiplex PCR using 35 Vbeta forward primers and 13 Jbeta reverse primers was used to amplify TCRbeta CDR3 regions.

With regard to this clone: Its antigen remains unidentified. Base qualities are not provided; no much larger clone lies one nucleotide away.

The germline V gene specifies ENHRY as CDR1 and SYGVKD as CDR2. Counted from cysteine to phenylalanine, this CDR3 has 14 amino acids. Kept here is only the CDR3 DNA, which spans 42 bases and is read in frame from base 1. Compared with germline, V lacks 8 bases and J lacks 6 bases; bases without a gene match: 9. Reading the label with the study, this specimen's time point is: four to five weeks on oral tofacitinib. This sample's treatment or condition label indicates: oral pan-JAK inhibitor, 5-10 mg twice daily. Lesional scalp punch biopsies and peripheral blood were obtained from alopecia areata patients. PBMCs were separated by density centrifugation and stained for CD3, CD4 and CD8, after which CD4+ and CD8+ T cells were sorted on a FACSAria. The protocol used for the library was the immunoSEQ multiplex PCR assay. RNA was extracted from all samples and reverse transcribed into cDNA, which served as template for TCR sequencing. SuperScript III was used for first-strand cDNA synthesis, primed with a 2:1 mix of oligo-dT and random hexamers. A synthetic immune receptor repertoire was used to measure amplification bias, and any remaining bias was corrected computationally. The authors' analysis ran thus. Raw reads were preprocessed for error removal, and CDR3 was defined according to IMGT conventions as running from the conserved cysteine to phenylalanine. Clonality was computed by normalizing Shannon entropy by log2 of the number of productive unique TCRs and subtracting the result from 1. Scalp TCRbeta sequences were cross-referenced with sorted blood CD4 and CD8 repertoires so that the CD4 or CD8 identity of scalp clones could be inferred. This immuneACCESS table, as held by TCRdb, lists in-frame sequences with V and J called but not all clones. Of the missing ones, under half trace to an unresolved V gene in checked studies; the others have no known cause. V, J and clone size were drawn from that table, and D and trimming were deduced from the DNA. For this sample the table gives 110,000 or so clones, of which less than 75% were detected only once. The top ten clones comprise just under 30% of the sample.

General findings and caveats noted by the study authors: Because the treated cohort was small and had only one nonresponder, larger studies are needed to examine links between baseline CD8+ expansion and response. Scalp clonality and the number of expanded CD8+ clones among the top 100 scalp clones were significantly decreased by tofacitinib. Unlike mouse skin, where gammadelta T cells dominate, normal human skin contains resident alphabeta T cells that get sequenced too, which complicates analysis of the scalp TCR repertoire. Compared with mice, TCR sequences shared between patients were less clear, possibly partly because of HLA diversity across the patient population. Higher clonality and more expanded CD8+ clones were observed in lesional scalp than in normal scalp, particularly in alopecia totalis/universalis, a finding suggestive of antigenic drive. Many expanded lesional clones were found to persist in scalp and blood during tofacitinib treatment, and relapse after treatment cessation may be partly explained by this persistence.

Recombination linked TRBV10-3 to TRBJ2-3; a stretch of 9 junction bases matches TRBD2. Sequencing used CD8+ T cells sorted from blood, obtained at week 4, from a patient treated with tofacitinib. This clonotype originated in a human donor with alopecia areata. The DNA reads TGTGCCATCCAAACCGGGACTAGCTATGATACGCAGTATTTT. This yields the protein CAIQTGTSYDTQYF.